Below are 30 T cell receptor beta chains sequenced from a single sample in a study of OX40 agonist ivuxolimab in advanced cancers. Repertoires were generated with immunoSEQ multiplex PCR, while TCRdb's copy carries only in-frame clones and drops some. Of about 70,000 clones listed, around nine tenths are singletons. This material consisted of CD4+ or CD8+ T cells sorted from blood, taken in a trial of the OX40 agonist ivuxolimab. Every receptor here comes from an adult with an advanced solid tumor such as melanoma, head and neck, liver or kidney cancer.

V gene TRBV9 combines with J gene TRBJ1-1; a weak D match, TRBD1 (5 bases). Germline lookup yields CDR1 SGDLS and CDR2 YYNGEE. This CDR3 contains 16 residues. V was clipped by 0 bases and J by 1 base, with 13 bases between them. The CDR3: CASSVVQGRGNTEAFF. The CDR3 coding sequence is TGTGCCAGCAGCGTAGTGCAGGGCCGGGGGAACACTGAAGCTTTCTTT.

The chain has TRBV19 and TRBJ2-2; 7 nucleotides line up with TRBD1. The V segment lost 3 bases and the J segment 3 bases; nucleotides outside the gene matches: 4. CDR3 length equals 15 residues. Germline V gene sequence: CDR1 LNHDA, CDR2 SQIVND (reference sequence). The CDR3 sequence is CASSIGTADTGELFF. For the CDR3, the DNA is TGTGCCAGTAGTATCGGGACAGCAGACACCGGGGAGCTGTTTTTT.

The V call is TRBV6-5, the J call TRBJ1-1; D is unresolved. The V gene lost 8 bases and the J gene lost 6 bases, with 16 bases spanning the gap. The CDR3 has 13 residues. Germline CDR1 reads MNHEY; CDR2 reads SVGAGI. DNA of the CDR3: TGTGCCAGCGGGCTGGCCAGGCTCTCTGAAGCTTTCTTT. Its protein product is CASGLARLSEAFF.

The chain has TRBV4-1 and TRBJ1-3; D is undetermined. Germline CDR1 MGHRA, CDR2 YSYEKL. With 4 bases removed from V and 3 bases from J, the gap between germline ends came to 16 bases. The CDR3 is 16 amino acids. The CDR3 region has the DNA TGCGCCAGCAGCCCGGAATCCGCCTCCTTTGGAAACACCATATATTTT. It specifies CASSPESASFGNTIYF.

CDR3 loop: CASSLQGTRNTGELFF. CDR3 nucleotides: TGTGCCAGCAGCTTACAGGGGACCAGGAACACCGGGGAGCTGTTTTTT. The genes are TRBV7-2 and TRBJ2-2, with TRBD1 as a possible D gene (6 bases). The CDR3 loop spans 16 amino acids. The germline V gene has CDR1 SGHTA and CDR2 FQGNSA. V gave up 2 bases and J gave up 1 base, with 11 bases separating them.

In its sample, this clone was seen once. The chain has TRBV11-3 and TRBJ1-2, with D hard to call. Per the germline V gene, CDR1 is SGHNT and CDR2 is YENEEA. CDR3 length: 12 amino acids. Trimming left V 0 bases short and J 8 bases short, with 7 bases between. The CDR3 DNA follows: TGTGCCAGCAGCTTAGATTTGGGAGGCTACACCTTC. Protein sequence: CASSLDLGGYTF.

The chain's CDR3 is CASGGTGVEKLFF. In DNA form, the CDR3 reads TGTGCCAGCGGTGGGACAGGGGTTGAAAAACTGTTTTTT. The chain uses TRBV27 and TRBJ1-4; 10 bases align to TRBD1. The CDR3 consists of 13 residues. The V gene end was trimmed by 8 bases and the J gene end by 7 bases; junction bases not matched to a gene: 4. Germline values: CDR1 MNHEY, CDR2 SMNVEV (reference sequence). The full variable domain, with the rest looked up from reference TRBV27 and TRBJ1-4, is EAQVTQNPRYLITVTGKKLTVTCSQNMNHEYMSWYRQDPGLGLRQIYYSMNVEVTDKGDVPEGYKVSRKEKRNFPLILESPSPNQTSLYFCASGGTGVEKLFFGSGTQLSVL.

The chain joins TRBV13 to TRBJ2-7; 11 bases are shared with TRBD2. Trimming at V came to 5 bases and at J to 3 bases, leaving 6 bases not matched to a gene. Germline V lookup: CDR1 PRHDT, CDR2 FYEKMQ (reference sequence). This CDR3 spans 15 amino acids. This CDR3 is CASSPRLAGNYEQYF. The CDR3 region has the DNA TGTGCCAGCAGCCCCCGACTAGCGGGAAACTACGAGCAGTACTTC.

The chain uses TRBV2 and TRBJ1-1; 9 bases align to TRBD1. Per germline, CDR1 SNHLY and CDR2 FYNNEI. The V and J ends lost 7 bases and 2 bases, in that order; junction bases with no gene match: 2. This CDR3 has 13 amino acids. Here the CDR3 DNA reads TGTGCCAGCAAGGGACAGGGTAACACTGAAGCTTTCTTT. Its protein product is CASKGQGNTEAFF.

The chain is built from TRBV7-2 and TRBJ2-7, with 12 bases aligning to TRBD2. This CDR3 region has 14 residues. With V trimmed by 8 bases and J by 7 bases, 9 bases remained unmatched. Germline assignment: CDR1 SGHTA and CDR2 FQGNSA. CDR3 nucleotide sequence: TGTGCCAGCGGGCTAGCGGGAGGGCCTCAGGAGCAGTACTTC. This codes for CASGLAGGPQEQYF. The whole variable domain, remainder taken from reference TRBV7-2 and TRBJ2-7, is GAGVSQSPSNKVTEKGKDVELRCDPISGHTALYWYRQSLGQGLEFLIYFQGNSAPDKSGLPSDRFSAERTGGSVSTLTIQRTQQEDSAVYLCASGLAGGPQEQYFGPGTRLTVT.

The V and J genes are TRBV2 and TRBJ1-5; D ambiguous. Trimming cost V 2 bases and J 1 base, with 6 bases left between them. Germline V gene lookup returns CDR1 SNHLY and CDR2 FYNNEI. The CDR3 spans 14 residues. The CDR3 bases are TGTGCCAGCAGTGAAAGAGTCAGCAATCAGCCCCAGCATTTT. Its translation is CASSERVSNQPQHF.

J is TRBJ2-5 and V is TRBV29-1, with D possibly matching TRBD1 (6 bases). Germline CDR1 and CDR2: SQVTM and ANQGSEA. This CDR3 region has 13 residues. Trimming left V 8 bases short and J 5 bases short, with 18 bases between. CDR3 DNA: TGCAGCCCGAGGGGGTGTTGGGGGGAGACCCAGTACTTC. Translating it yields CSPRGCWGETQYF. Supplemented by reference TRBV29-1 and TRBJ2-5, the full variable domain reads SAVISQKPSRDICQRGTSLTIQCQVDSQVTMMFWYRQQPGQSLTLIATANQGSEATYESGFVIDKFPISRPNLTFSTLTVSNMSPEDSSIYLCSPRGCWGETQYFGPGTRLLVL.

The J gene is TRBJ2-2, the V gene TRBV5-1, with 11 bases lining up with TRBD2. The CDR3 loop spans 15 amino acids. CDR1 is SGHRS and CDR2 is YFSETQ in the germline V gene. With 0 bases clipped from V and 6 bases from J, the junction kept 1 base outside the gene matches. The CDR3 sequence: CASSLVAGGPGELFF. CDR3 sequence (DNA): TGCGCCAGCAGCTTGGTAGCGGGAGGGCCCGGGGAGCTGTTTTTT.

This clone has more than one count but fewer than ten. The chain recombines TRBV5-1 with TRBJ2-2; D is ambiguous. This CDR3 is 13 amino acids long. CDR1 and CDR2 (germline): SGHRS, YFSETQ. V dropped 0 bases and J dropped 3 bases, with 3 bases sitting between them. The CDR3 region has the DNA TGCGCCAGCAGCTTGGGTCACACCGGGGAGCTGTTTTTT. This codes for CASSLGHTGELFF.

The chain combines TRBV18 with TRBJ2-2, with 8 bases aligning to TRBD2. Trimming cost V 5 bases and J 5 bases; bases outside gene matches: 10. CDR3 size: 16 residues. Germline V lookup: CDR1 KGHSH, CDR2 LQKENI. CDR3 in amino acids: CASSETGTRGTGELFF. The CDR3, as DNA: TGTGCCAGCTCAGAAACCGGGACTAGAGGTACCGGGGAGCTGTTTTTT.

This clone was counted once. The rearrangement uses TRBV7-9 and TRBJ1-1; TRBD1 is a possible D gene (6 bases). V was cut by 5 bases and J by 7 bases, with 8 bases left in between. CDR1 and CDR2 from the germline V gene are SEHNR and FQNEAQ (reference sequence). The length of the CDR3 is 11 residues. The CDR3 sequence is CASSKQGEAFF. In DNA form, the CDR3 reads TGTGCCAGCAGCAAACAGGGTGAAGCTTTCTTT.

This clone has a handful of counts. V and J are TRBV28 and TRBJ2-7; 9 nucleotides match TRBD1. After removal of 6 bases from V and 3 bases from J, the junction contained 9 bases not matched to a gene. The germline V gene encodes CDR1 MDHEN and CDR2 SYDVKM. The CDR3 is 15 amino acids. The chain's CDR3 is CASRRGTGLHYEQYF. CDR3 coding DNA: TGTGCCAGCAGGCGCGGGACAGGGTTACACTACGAGCAGTACTTC.

The CDR3 DNA reads as TGTGCCAGCAGTTACACAACCGGGCCTCACAATGAAAAACTGTTTTTT. Protein: CASSYTTGPHNEKLFF. This chain uses TRBV11-1 with TRBJ1-4, with D unresolved. Trimming took off 6 bases at V and 5 bases at J, with 19 bases between the two ends. This CDR3 is built from 16 residues. Germline CDR1 and CDR2: SGHAT and FQDESV (reference sequence).

This rearrangement joins TRBV28 to TRBJ2-3; D unresolved. Germline V CDR1 and CDR2: MDHEN, SYDVKM. CDR3 length: 12 residues. V was pared by 3 bases and J by 2 bases, with 3 bases between. The CDR3: CASSFLTDTQYF. DNA of the CDR3: TGTGCCAGCAGTTTTCTCACAGATACGCAGTATTTT.

This chain connects TRBV7-6 to TRBJ1-1; D not resolved. The CDR3 is 15 amino acids. Trimming shortened V by 6 bases and J by 1 base, and 15 bases separated the two germline ends. CDR1 SGHVS and CDR2 FNYEAQ come from the germline V gene. The CDR3 sequence is CASSSLGGGNTEAFF. CDR3 coding DNA: TGTGCCAGCAGTTCCCTGGGAGGAGGGAACACTGAAGCTTTCTTT.

This sequence joins TRBV7-2 and TRBJ2-3, with TRBD2 identical over 7 bases. The CDR3 length is 15 residues. Germline V gene lookup returns CDR1 SGHTA and CDR2 FQGNSA. J gave up 2 bases and V 1 base, and 3 bases lay outside the gene matches. CDR3 in amino acids: CASSLGGRATDTQYF. CDR3 nucleotide sequence: TGTGCCAGCAGCTTAGGTGGGAGGGCCACAGATACGCAGTATTTT.

V usage is TRBV18 and J usage is TRBJ2-2; D gene unclear. CDR3 length equals 15 residues. V gave up 2 bases and J gave up 4 bases, with 11 bases separating them. The germline V gene has CDR1 KGHSH and CDR2 LQKENI. CDR3 loop: CASSPFGSSTGELFF. In nucleotides, the CDR3 is TGTGCCAGCTCACCATTCGGATCGAGCACCGGGGAGCTGTTTTTT.

The chain links TRBV5-4 to TRBJ1-2, with a tentative D call TRBD1 (6 bases). This CDR3 comprises 16 residues. Germline assignment: CDR1 SGHNT and CDR2 YYREEE (reference sequence). Trimming took 4 bases from V and 8 from J, leaving 24 bases between them. CDR3 protein: CASSRDPGRGAGGYTF. CDR3 nucleotide sequence: TGTGCCAGCAGCCGCGACCCAGGGCGGGGGGCTGGAGGCTACACCTTC.

The V call is TRBV5-4, the J call TRBJ2-3; D gene unclear. V dropped 0 bases and J dropped 2 bases, with 4 bases sitting between them. The CDR3 has 13 amino acids. CDR1 is SGHNT, CDR2 YYREEE, per germline (reference sequence). CDR3 in DNA: TGTGCCAGCAGCTTGGTCGCCACAGATACGCAGTATTTT. This sequence encodes CASSLVATDTQYF.

The chain combines TRBV9 with TRBJ1-2, with 10 bases identical to TRBD1. The CDR3 runs 14 residues. With V trimmed by 3 bases and J by 7 bases, 6 bases remained unmatched. Germline V gives CDR1 SGDLS, CDR2 YYNGEE. In nucleotides, the CDR3 is TGTGCCAGCAGCGACGACAGGGGGCTGGGTGGCTACACCTTC. This encodes CASSDDRGLGGYTF.

The V and J genes are TRBV27 and TRBJ2-1, with D possibly being TRBD1 (8 bases). The CDR3 covers 18 residues. Trimming cost V 6 bases and J 6 bases, with 27 bases left between them. The germline V gene encodes CDR1 MNHEY and CDR2 SMNVEV (reference sequence). CDR3 sequence (DNA): TGTGCCAGCAGCACAGGGGGGAAAGGACTAGGGATTGGCAATGAGCAGTTCTTC. Translated: CASSTGGKGLGIGNEQFF.

CDR3 sequence (DNA): TGTGCCAGCTCTCAGGGGGCCTCGAACACTGAAGCTTTCTTT. This codes for CASSQGASNTEAFF. The chain uses TRBV18 and TRBJ1-1; 8 nucleotides agree with TRBD1. Germline assignment: CDR1 KGHSH and CDR2 LQKENI. V lost 6 bases, J lost 1 base, and 4 bases stayed unmatched. The CDR3 extends over 14 amino acids.

In this sample, this clone turned up once. The V call is TRBV5-1, the J call TRBJ2-4; D perhaps matches TRBD1 (6 bases). The CDR3 spans 16 residues. Trimming left V 0 bases short and J 1 base short, with 11 bases between. CDR1 and CDR2 (germline): SGHRS, YFSETQ. CDR3 loop: CASSLGPGVAKNIQYF. The CDR3 region has the DNA TGCGCCAGCAGCTTGGGGCCAGGGGTTGCCAAAAACATTCAGTACTTC.

The V call is TRBV5-6, the J call TRBJ1-4, with unresolved D. Germline V gene data show CDR1 as SGHDT and CDR2 as YYEEEE. The CDR3 extends over 15 amino acids. Trimming cost V 0 bases and J 6 bases, with 12 bases left between them. The CDR3 region has the DNA TGTGCCAGCAGCTTGGGTTACAGTGAGCATGAAAAACTGTTTTTT. It translates to CASSLGYSEHEKLFF.

The chain couples TRBV7-3 to TRBJ2-1; 7 bases align to TRBD2. The CDR3 sequence is 17 residues long. Germline V CDR1 and CDR2: SGHTA, FQGTGA. V gave up 2 bases and J gave up 6 bases; unmatched junction bases: 13. CDR3 coding DNA: TGTGCCAGCAGCTTAGGTTTGGGGGGGATCATGAGCAATGAGCAGTTCTTC. Its protein product is CASSLGLGGIMSNEQFF.